The rows below give T cell receptor beta chains drawn from one sample of a study of T cells in Graves' hyperthyroidism and ophthalmopathy. MiXCR, applied by TCRdb to the multiplex PCR reads, yields one record per CDR3 protein. The data contain around 340,000 distinct CDR3 sequences, roughly 15% of them singletons. Sequenced input: blood. The receptors originated from a man younger than 45 with Graves' hyperthyroidism. CDR3s include the opening cysteine and the closing phenylalanine or tryptophan. Each record gives: CDR3 DNA, CDR3 protein, J gene, V gene, D gene, clone size. A D gene is named only where the DNA matches it firmly. A row's size may be missing; if present it is once, few, many or a size class.

CDR3 DNA: TGTGCCAGCAGTTCCGGACAGCTTGCAACTAATGAAAAACTGTTTTTT; CDR3 protein: CASSSGQLATNEKLFF; J gene: TRBJ1-4; V gene: TRBV28; D gene: NA; clone size: NA
CDR3 DNA: TGTGCCAGTAGCGGGAGAGTTGGGAGAGATACGCAGTATTTT; CDR3 protein: CASSGRVGRDTQYF; J gene: TRBJ2-3; V gene: TRBV3-1; D gene: TRBD2; clone size: many
CDR3 DNA: TGTGCCAGCAGCCCGGGACGGAATCAGCCCCAGCATTTT; CDR3 protein: CASSPGRNQPQHF; J gene: TRBJ1-5; V gene: TRBV7-8; D gene: NA; clone size: many
CDR3 DNA: TGTGCCAGTAGTATGGATAGCAATCAGCCCCAGCATTTT; CDR3 protein: CASSMDSNQPQHF; J gene: TRBJ1-5; V gene: TRBV19; D gene: NA; clone size: few
CDR3 DNA: TGCGCCAGCAGCTCGGCTAGCGGGAGGCCCGCCTGGACCCAGTACTTC; CDR3 protein: CASSSASGRPAWTQYF; J gene: TRBJ2-5; V gene: TRBV5-1; D gene: TRBD2; clone size: NA
CDR3 DNA: TGTGCCAGCAGGGCGACAGGGACGGGAGAGACCCAGTACTTC; CDR3 protein: CASRATGTGETQYF; J gene: TRBJ2-5; V gene: TRBV12-3/TRBV12-4; D gene: TRBD1; clone size: few
CDR3 DNA: TGTGCCAGCAGTGAAGACTTGGGTTCCGATCAGCCCCAGCATTTT; CDR3 protein: CASSEDLGSDQPQHF; J gene: TRBJ1-5; V gene: TRBV6-1; D gene: NA; clone size: many
CDR3 DNA: TGTGCCAGCAGTTTATTCGGACGCACAGATACGCAGTATTTT; CDR3 protein: CASSLFGRTDTQYF; J gene: TRBJ2-3; V gene: TRBV27; D gene: NA; clone size: many
CDR3 DNA: TGTGCCAGCAGCCTCACCGAGGGACGGATGAATTCACCCCTCCACTTT; CDR3 protein: CASSLTEGRMNSPLHF; J gene: TRBJ1-6; V gene: TRBV5-6; D gene: NA; clone size: NA
CDR3 DNA: TGTGCCAGCAGTACTGCGACACCTGCCACACTTAATTCACCCCTCCACTTT; CDR3 protein: CASSTATPATLNSPLHF; J gene: TRBJ1-6; V gene: TRBV2; D gene: NA; clone size: many
CDR3 DNA: TGTGCCAGCAGCCAACTGGAGGGCCAATACAATGAGCAGTTCTTC; CDR3 protein: CASSQLEGQYNEQFF; J gene: TRBJ2-1; V gene: TRBV3-1; D gene: NA; clone size: many
CDR3 DNA: TGTGCCAGCACAGCAAAAGGTTTTCGCGCCACTGAAGCTTTCTTT; CDR3 protein: CASTAKGFRATEAFF; J gene: TRBJ1-1; V gene: TRBV7-9; D gene: NA; clone size: NA
CDR3 DNA: TGTGCCAGCAGCTTTACAGCTCTGCACCTTCCAGAAGGGGGCGGGGGCTACACCTTC; CDR3 protein: CASSFTALHLPEGGGGYTF; J gene: TRBJ1-2; V gene: TRBV7-2; D gene: TRBD1; clone size: few
CDR3 DNA: TGTGCCAGCAGCGTGGGACACACAGATACGCAGTATTTT; CDR3 protein: CASSVGHTDTQYF; J gene: TRBJ2-3; V gene: TRBV5-5; D gene: NA; clone size: many
CDR3 DNA: TGCGCCAGCACCGTGGGTCCGGGGAACACTGAAGCTTTCTTT; CDR3 protein: CASTVGPGNTEAFF; J gene: TRBJ1-1; V gene: TRBV5-1; D gene: NA; clone size: many
CDR3 DNA: TGTGCCAGCAGCTTAGGGACAGGACGAAAACTGTTTTTT; CDR3 protein: CASSLGTGRKLFF; J gene: TRBJ1-4; V gene: TRBV7-9; D gene: TRBD1; clone size: NA
CDR3 DNA: TGTGCCAGTAGTATAGGTCCAGGATTGAACACTGAAGCTTTCTTT; CDR3 protein: CASSIGPGLNTEAFF; J gene: TRBJ1-1; V gene: TRBV19; D gene: NA; clone size: few
CDR3 DNA: TGTGCTAGCAGCTTACCAAGAGGGGAGAACACTGAAGCTTTCTTT; CDR3 protein: CASSLPRGENTEAFF; J gene: TRBJ1-1; V gene: TRBV7-7; D gene: NA; clone size: many
CDR3 DNA: TGTGCCAGCAGTCCACTTCCCCCTACAGTAGGAGGCTTAGATGGCTACACCTTC; CDR3 protein: CASSPLPPTVGGLDGYTF; J gene: TRBJ1-2; V gene: TRBV27; D gene: NA; clone size: few
CDR3 DNA: TGTGCCAGCAGCGTAGATTGGGAGGGACAGGGGGCGGCAGATACGCAGTATTTT; CDR3 protein: CASSVDWEGQGAADTQYF; J gene: TRBJ2-3; V gene: TRBV9; D gene: TRBD1; clone size: NA
CDR3 DNA: TGTGCCAGCAGTTCCAGGGGACAGAATCAGCCCCAGCATTTT; CDR3 protein: CASSSRGQNQPQHF; J gene: TRBJ1-5; V gene: TRBV12-3/TRBV12-4; D gene: TRBD1; clone size: many
CDR3 DNA: TGCGCCAGCAGCCACGGACTAGCGGGCACAGATACGCAGTATTTT; CDR3 protein: CASSHGLAGTDTQYF; J gene: TRBJ2-3; V gene: TRBV5-1; D gene: TRBD2; clone size: few
CDR3 DNA: TGCGCCAGCAGCTTTCTGGTTTCCGACAGGGCGTGGACCGGGGAGCTGTTTTTT; CDR3 protein: CASSFLVSDRAWTGELFF; J gene: TRBJ2-2; V gene: TRBV5-1; D gene: TRBD1; clone size: many
CDR3 DNA: TGCAGTGCTAATGATCCAGAGGGAGCTTTGCAAGAGACCCAGTACTTC; CDR3 protein: CSANDPEGALQETQYF; J gene: TRBJ2-5; V gene: TRBV20-1; D gene: NA; clone size: NA
CDR3 DNA: TGTGCCAGCAGCCCCCTCGGGAGAGAAGCTTTCTTT; CDR3 protein: CASSPLGREAFF; J gene: TRBJ1-1; V gene: TRBV11-3; D gene: NA; clone size: NA
CDR3 DNA: TGTGCCAGTAGTATGGGTAGCGGGAGCTACGAGCAGTACTTC; CDR3 protein: CASSMGSGSYEQYF; J gene: TRBJ2-7; V gene: TRBV19; D gene: TRBD2; clone size: NA
CDR3 DNA: TGTGCCAGTAGTAGGACCCCCGGGGGGACAGGGGGCAATGAGCAGTTCTTC; CDR3 protein: CASSRTPGGTGGNEQFF; J gene: TRBJ2-1; V gene: TRBV19; D gene: TRBD1; clone size: few
CDR3 DNA: TGCGCCAGCAGCTTGGCCCGCCGCGGGAGCAGGTCCTACGAGCAGTACTTC; CDR3 protein: CASSLARRGSRSYEQYF; J gene: TRBJ2-7; V gene: TRBV5-1; D gene: TRBD2; clone size: NA
CDR3 DNA: TGTGCCAGCAGCGAGGGGAGTAGTTACGAGCAGTACTTC; CDR3 protein: CASSEGSSYEQYF; J gene: TRBJ2-7; V gene: TRBV7-3; D gene: NA; clone size: few
CDR3 DNA: TGTGCCTGGAATGGTCCCCACAATGAGCAGTTCTTC; CDR3 protein: CAWNGPHNEQFF; J gene: TRBJ2-1; V gene: TRBV30; D gene: NA; clone size: few
CDR3 DNA: TGTGCCAGCAGTTTGAAGATGCGGTCCGCGGCCGGGGAGCTGTTTTTT; CDR3 protein: CASSLKMRSAAGELFF; J gene: TRBJ2-2; V gene: TRBV12-3/TRBV12-4; D gene: NA; clone size: NA
CDR3 DNA: TGTGCCAGCAGTCGGCGGGGGACTAGCACAGATACGCAGTATTTT; CDR3 protein: CASSRRGTSTDTQYF; J gene: TRBJ2-3; V gene: TRBV28; D gene: TRBD2; clone size: many
CDR3 DNA: TGTGCCTGGACATCCAACACCGGGGAGCTGTTTTTT; CDR3 protein: CAWTSNTGELFF; J gene: TRBJ2-2; V gene: TRBV30; D gene: NA; clone size: few
CDR3 DNA: TGTGCCAGCAGTTCCCCCGATCTCTACGAGCAGTACTTC; CDR3 protein: CASSSPDLYEQYF; J gene: TRBJ2-7; V gene: TRBV12-3/TRBV12-4; D gene: NA; clone size: many
CDR3 DNA: TGTGCCAGCAGTGGGGACAGGAGCACCTACGAAGCTTTCTTT; CDR3 protein: CASSGDRSTYEAFF; J gene: TRBJ1-1; V gene: TRBV2; D gene: TRBD1; clone size: NA
CDR3 DNA: TGTGCCAGCAGTTCATTTCGAGATACGCAGTATTTT; CDR3 protein: CASSSFRDTQYF; J gene: TRBJ2-3; V gene: TRBV28; D gene: NA; clone size: NA
CDR3 DNA: TGCAGCGTGATCAAGGGTGCGGGAGTCATAGGCCATGAGCAGTTCTTC; CDR3 protein: CSVIKGAGVIGHEQFF; J gene: TRBJ2-1; V gene: TRBV29-1; D gene: TRBD2; clone size: few
CDR3 DNA: TGCAGCGTTGTCAGCAATAGCAATCAGCCCCAGCATTTT; CDR3 protein: CSVVSNSNQPQHF; J gene: TRBJ1-5; V gene: TRBV29-1; D gene: NA; clone size: many
CDR3 DNA: TGTGCCAGCAGCCAGAACCAAGAGACCCAGTACTTC; CDR3 protein: CASSQNQETQYF; J gene: TRBJ2-5; V gene: TRBV3-1; D gene: NA; clone size: many
CDR3 DNA: TGCAGTGCTAGAGATCAGGCAGGGGGCCCATCACCCCTCCACTTT; CDR3 protein: CSARDQAGGPSPLHF; J gene: TRBJ1-6; V gene: TRBV20-1; D gene: TRBD1; clone size: few
CDR3 DNA: TGTGCCAGCACCAGCGGGGGGGCAGGGGTTGATGAAAAACTGTTTTTT; CDR3 protein: CASTSGGAGVDEKLFF; J gene: TRBJ1-4; V gene: TRBV28; D gene: NA; clone size: NA
CDR3 DNA: TGTGCCAGCAGGAGGACAGGGGAGGCGACCCAGTACTTC; CDR3 protein: CASRRTGEATQYF; J gene: TRBJ2-5; V gene: TRBV6-2/TRBV6-3; D gene: TRBD1; clone size: NA
CDR3 DNA: TGTGCCAGCAGCCAACACAGGGACAATCAGCCCCAGCATTTT; CDR3 protein: CASSQHRDNQPQHF; J gene: TRBJ1-5; V gene: TRBV3-1; D gene: NA; clone size: many
CDR3 DNA: TGTGCCAGCAGCGCATTACAGGGCGGAGGCACTGAAGCTTTCTTT; CDR3 protein: CASSALQGGGTEAFF; J gene: TRBJ1-1; V gene: TRBV7-2; D gene: NA; clone size: NA
CDR3 DNA: TGTGCCAGCTGCGGGACAGCCCACCTGATTGAGCAGTTCTTC; CDR3 protein: CASCGTAHLIEQFF; J gene: TRBJ2-1; V gene: TRBV12-3/TRBV12-4; D gene: NA; clone size: many
CDR3 DNA: TGTGCCAGCAGCCCTAGACCCAGCGGCGAGCAGTACTTC; CDR3 protein: CASSPRPSGEQYF; J gene: TRBJ2-7; V gene: TRBV9; D gene: NA; clone size: many
CDR3 DNA: TGTGCCACCAGTGATCCCGGAAGGGGATATGGCTACACCTTC; CDR3 protein: CATSDPGRGYGYTF; J gene: TRBJ1-2; V gene: TRBV24-1; D gene: NA; clone size: few
CDR3 DNA: TGTGCCAGCAGCTTGTCTTACAATGAGCAGTTCTTC; CDR3 protein: CASSLSYNEQFF; J gene: TRBJ2-1; V gene: TRBV7-9; D gene: NA; clone size: many
CDR3 DNA: TGCGCCAGCAGCCAAGTACACAGGGGCCGAGAAGCTTTCTTT; CDR3 protein: CASSQVHRGREAFF; J gene: TRBJ1-1; V gene: TRBV4-1; D gene: TRBD1; clone size: NA
CDR3 DNA: TGCAGTGCCCGGGCGGGAGGGGACATTCAGTACTTC; CDR3 protein: CSARAGGDIQYF; J gene: TRBJ2-4; V gene: TRBV20-1; D gene: TRBD2; clone size: few
CDR3 DNA: TGTGCCACCAGTGGGTGGCGGGAGGGCTTGGATACGCAGTATTTT; CDR3 protein: CATSGWREGLDTQYF; J gene: TRBJ2-3; V gene: TRBV24-1; D gene: TRBD2; clone size: many
CDR3 DNA: TGTGCCAGCAGCTTAGGTGGGTTCTACGGGCATTACTTC; CDR3 protein: CASSLGGFYGHYF; J gene: TRBJ2-7; V gene: TRBV11-2; D gene: NA; clone size: NA
CDR3 DNA: TGTGCCAGCAGCCAAGGGTCAGGGCGGGAGCAGTACTTC; CDR3 protein: CASSQGSGREQYF; J gene: TRBJ2-7; V gene: TRBV3-1; D gene: NA; clone size: few